This T cell receptor (beta chain) stems from a study of CD8 T cells in ankylosing spondylitis. Study-wide results and limits: Typical of ankylosing spondylitis blood, it appeared, was a TCR beta motif of seven to nine highly homologous variants. The authors reported significant enrichment of disease-linked clones in matched ankylosing spondylitis synovial fluid. Disease-associated clones were CD8+ and fairly uncommon in peripheral blood.

Trimming pared 4 bases from V and 0 bases from J, leaving 10 bases between. This CDR3 has 13 amino acids. The germline V gene encodes CDR1 SQVTM and CDR2 ANQGSEA. By quantitative 5'-RACE with molecular barcodes, the TCR beta libraries were made. Via MiXCR, TCRdb re-called the 5' RACE reads, giving one row per CDR3 protein. The table records about 220,000 distinct CDR3 sequences, about 7.3% of them present only once. About this clonotype itself: The antigen is undetermined.

The rearrangement joins TRBV29-1 to TRBJ2-7; D possibly uses TRBD1 or TRBD2 (5 bases each). Sequencing was performed on blood, either unsorted or a sorted T cell fraction (not recorded which). This receptor was taken from a male donor with ankylosing spondylitis. The CDR3 here is CSVGGFSSYEQYF. Written as DNA, the CDR3 is TGCAGCGTTGGGGGGTTTTCCTCCTACGAGCAGTACTTC.